This TCR beta chain was documented in a study of shared clonotypes between healthy human individuals. Study processing details: Owing to the provision of junction-only sequences devoid of quality scores by immunoSEQ, filtering differed. Clones were sequenced by immunoSEQ multiplex PCR, and TCRdb holds only the in-frame ones, with some missing. Clone size and the V and J calls come from that table; the DNA yielded D and trimming. The table lists approximately 440,000 clones, roughly three quarters of them singletons, with 12% in the top ten. Healthy HIV-negative adults with no recent acute infections or vaccinations were recruited as donors. CDR1 and CDR2 from the germline V gene are ENHRY and SYGVKD. The CDR3 covers 14 residues. V lost 5 bases to trimming and J lost 0 bases; unmatched junction nucleotides: 4. As regards this clone: The sample holds other DNA sequences that translate to the same CDR3.

Sequences were obtained from PBMCs. The chain is built from TRBV10-3 and TRBJ2-7; 7 bases agree with TRBD1. The clonotype was recovered from a middle-aged woman in good health. Some clones in this sample may be carry-over from other donors' samples. CDR3 region: CAISPGQSSYEQYF. CDR3 bases: TGTGCCATCAGTCCGGGACAGTCCTCCTACGAGCAGTACTTC.